The source of this T cell receptor beta chain is a study of T cell clonotyping in hematopoietic cell transplantation. Samples: about 28 days before transplant, then days 30, 100 and 180 after. Germline V CDR1 and CDR2: MDHEN, SYDVKM. The CDR3 contains 13 residues. Deletions cut 7 bases from V and 8 bases from J, with 15 bases between. General study results and limits: After transplant, recipient diversity fell while pathologically expanded clonotypes grew through day 180.

Sequenced by immunoSEQ multiplex PCR; TCRdb stores in-frame clones only, minus some. The profile covers approximately 12,000 clones, with roughly nine tenths appearing a single time and 15% taken by the ten largest. This clone was detected once. Its antigen is still unknown. The clonotype comes from a female patient in her sixties who had an allogeneic stem cell transplant from an unrelated donor, so the T cells may come from the graft donor. Some clones in this sample may be carry-over from other donors' samples. J is TRBJ1-5 and V is TRBV28, with D perhaps TRBD1 (5 bases). The sequenced sample was PBMCs, obtained 100 days after allogeneic stem cell transplant. The CDR3, as DNA: TGTGCCAGCACCCTCGGGGGGGTTAAGCCCCAGCATTTT. It is translated as CASTLGGVKPQHF.